What follows are 20 T cell receptor beta chains derived from one specimen sequenced in a study of blood T cell repertoires in COVID-19. Repertoires were generated with immunoSEQ multiplex PCR, while TCRdb's copy carries only in-frame clones and drops some. Among around 46,000 clones, over 70% were seen once, and the ten largest hold approximately 15%. Sequenced material: peripheral blood. These receptors came from a human donor in a cohort sampled during active COVID-19.

The V gene is TRBV11-2, the J gene TRBJ2-5; 11 bases agree with TRBD2. In germline, CDR1 is SGHAT, CDR2 FQNNGV. The CDR3 is 15 amino acids. The trim removed 4 bases at V and 5 bases at J, leaving 6 bases unmatched. The CDR3 nucleotides read TGTGCCAGCAGCTCTAGCGGGGGGCGCGGGGAGACCCAGTACTTC. Its protein product is CASSSSGGRGETQYF.

This clone was observed a few times. This sequence joins TRBV21-1 and TRBJ2-7; the table names TRBD1, a call not compared with the DNA. TRBV21-1 is a documented pseudogene. The CDR3 loop spans 15 amino acids. DNA of the CDR3: TGTGCCAGGGGGGCTTTGAGGACGCCAGTTTACGAGCAGTACTTC. Translation: CARGALRTPVYEQYF.

The chain joins TRBV6-2 or TRBV6-3 to TRBJ2-5; a weak D match, TRBD1 (5 bases). The germline gives CDR1 MNHEY, CDR2 SVGEGT. CDR3 size: 14 residues. Trimming pared 6 bases from V and 5 bases from J, leaving 16 bases between. CDR3 DNA: TGTGCCAGCAGCCTCCTTGTGGGGCAGGAGACCCAGTACTTC. It yields the protein CASSLLVGQETQYF.

The CDR3 protein is CASNSTPETQYF. DNA of the CDR3: TGTGCCAGCAACTCGACACCCGAGACCCAGTACTTC. The V call is TRBV2, the J call TRBJ2-5; D is unclear. The V and J ends lost 7 bases and 5 bases respectively, with 11 bases between them. Germline CDR1 SNHLY, CDR2 FYNNEI. This CDR3 spans 12 amino acids. Filled out from reference TRBV2 and TRBJ2-5, the complete variable domain reads EPEVTQTPSHQVTQMGQEVILRCVPISNHLYFYWYRQILGQKVEFLVSFYNNEISEKSEIFDDQFSVERPDGSNFTLKIRSTKLEDSAMYFCASNSTPETQYFGPGTRLLVL.

This clone was picked up one time. This chain links TRBV6-5 with TRBJ2-7, with unresolved D. V dropped 6 bases and J dropped 2 bases, with 8 bases sitting between them. The CDR3 is made up of 12 amino acids. CDR1 MNHEY and CDR2 SVGAGI come from the germline V gene. CDR3 coding DNA: TGTGCCAGCAGCAGGCCTCCCTACGAGCAGTACTTC. This codes for CASSRPPYEQYF.

This chain links TRBV27 with TRBJ2-7; a possible D gene is TRBD2 (5 bases). The CDR3 runs to 11 residues. V was trimmed by 3 bases and J by 5 bases, leaving 5 bases between them. Germline CDR1 MNHEY, CDR2 SMNVEV (reference sequence). The DNA for the CDR3 is TGTGCCAGCAGTTTCGGGAACGAGCAGTACTTC. Residues: CASSFGNEQYF.

The chain joins TRBV19 to TRBJ1-5, with TRBD1 matching over 7 bases. CDR3 length: 20 residues. Germline CDR1 and CDR2: LNHDA and SQIVND (reference sequence). V was pared by 4 bases and J by 0 bases, with 18 bases of the junction left unmatched. CDR3 coding DNA: TGTGCCAGTAGTAAGGGCCCCTGGGGACAGAGGAACAATAGCAATCAGCCCCAGCATTTT. It codes for CASSKGPWGQRNNSNQPQHF.

The chain is built from TRBV2 and TRBJ2-1, with a possible D match to TRBD2 (5 bases). The length of the CDR3 is 15 residues. In germline, CDR1 is SNHLY, CDR2 FYNNEI. V was cut by 8 bases and J by 0 bases, with 14 bases left in between. The chain's CDR3 is CASWQEGSSYNEQFF. The CDR3 DNA is TGTGCCAGCTGGCAAGAAGGGAGCTCCTACAATGAGCAGTTCTTC. Together with reference TRBV2 and TRBJ2-1, the CDR3 gives the full variable domain: EPEVTQTPSHQVTQMGQEVILRCVPISNHLYFYWYRQILGQKVEFLVSFYNNEISEKSEIFDDQFSVERPDGSNFTLKIRSTKLEDSAMYFCASWQEGSSYNEQFFGPGTRLTVL.

This clone has only one observation. The J gene is TRBJ2-1, the V gene TRBV5-1; the D is unclear. Germline CDR1 is SGHRS and CDR2 is YFSETQ. The V and J ends lost 4 bases and 2 bases respectively, with 13 bases between them. The CDR3 sequence is 15 residues long. The CDR3 spells CASSSSGSAYNEQFF. CDR3 nucleotide sequence: TGCGCCAGCAGCAGTTCCGGGTCAGCCTACAATGAGCAGTTCTTC.

This clone was counted between two and nine times. The rearrangement links TRBV30 to TRBJ1-3, with no clear D. Germline CDR1 reads GTSNPN; CDR2 reads SVGIG (reference sequence). The CDR3 is made up of 13 amino acids. V lost 2 bases and J 0 bases, leaving 5 bases between the germline ends. This CDR3 reads CAWSIASGNTIYF. The CDR3 DNA reads TGTGCCTGGAGTATAGCCTCTGGAAACACCATATATTTT. The whole variable domain, filled in from reference TRBV30 and TRBJ1-3, reads SQTIHQWPATLVQPVGSPLSLECTVEGTSNPNLYWYRQAAGRGLQLLFYSVGIGQISSEVPQNLSASRPQDRQFILSSKKLLLSDSGFYLCAWSIASGNTIYFGEGSWLTVV.

V gene TRBV19 combines with J gene TRBJ2-1; 13 bases agree with TRBD2. The CDR3 is 16 amino acids. V trimming: 5 bases; J trimming: 5 bases; junction bases outside the gene matches: 6. The germline V gene encodes CDR1 LNHDA and CDR2 SQIVND (reference sequence). The CDR3 region has the DNA TGTGCCAGTAGTGCTCGACTAGCGGGGGGCAACAATGAGCAGTTCTTC. It is translated as CASSARLAGGNNEQFF.

DNA of the CDR3: TGTGCCAGCAGCGCAGGGACTAGCGGGGGGAGCGCCTACGAGCAGTACTTC. This translates into CASSAGTSGGSAYEQYF. This chain uses TRBV9 with TRBJ2-7; 15 nucleotides align to TRBD2. The V segment lost 3 bases and the J segment 2 bases; nucleotides outside the gene matches: 6. The CDR3 spans 17 residues. Germline V gene lookup returns CDR1 SGDLS and CDR2 YYNGEE.

This sequence joins TRBV6-6 and TRBJ2-2, with a tentative D call TRBD2 (5 bases). There are 14 residues in the CDR3. Between the trimmed V and J ends, which lost 2 bases and 5 bases, there was a span of 9 bases. CDR1 is MNHNY and CDR2 is SVGAGI in the germline V gene (reference sequence). The CDR3 nucleotides read TGTGCCAGCAGTTACGATAGACTAACCGGGGAGCTGTTTTTT. Its protein product is CASSYDRLTGELFF.

The chain combines TRBV6-6 with TRBJ2-7, with D possibly matching TRBD2 (7 bases). V was trimmed by 2 bases and J by 4 bases, leaving 15 bases between them. Germline V gene lookup returns CDR1 MNHNY and CDR2 SVGAGI (reference sequence). There are 15 residues in the CDR3. CDR3 region: CASSYGGGRDYEQYF. The DNA of the CDR3 is TGTGCCAGCAGTTACGGGGGGGGCCGGGATTACGAGCAGTACTTC.

As to this clone: The same CDR3 also results from other DNA sequences found in this sample. This chain joins TRBV18 and TRBJ2-7; 8 bases align to TRBD1. The germline V gene has CDR1 KGHSH and CDR2 LQKENI. The CDR3 contains 15 residues. With 1 base clipped from V and 2 bases from J, the junction kept 4 bases outside the gene matches. The CDR3 loop is CASSPRTGSPYEQYF. In nucleotides, the CDR3 is TGTGCCAGCTCACCACGGACAGGGTCTCCCTACGAGCAGTACTTC.

The V call is TRBV9, the J call TRBJ2-7; 8 bases match TRBD2. The CDR3 is 14 residues long. V trimming: 4 bases; J trimming: 2 bases; junction bases outside the gene matches: 5. Germline values: CDR1 SGDLS, CDR2 YYNGEE. The CDR3 loop is CASSISGGTYEQYF. In nucleotides, the CDR3 is TGTGCCAGCAGCATAAGCGGGGGCACCTACGAGCAGTACTTC.

V is TRBV12-3 or TRBV12-4 and J is TRBJ2-3, with 7 bases lining up with TRBD2. Germline trimming cut 6 bases from V and 9 bases from J; bases unmatched to any gene: 6. This CDR3 is built from 12 residues. The CDR3 loop reads CASSGGTRTQYF. CDR3 sequence (DNA): TGTGCCAGCAGCGGGGGGACTCGAACGCAGTATTTT.

The rearrangement joins TRBV5-5 to TRBJ1-2; TRBD1 matches 7 bases. V gave up 4 bases and J gave up 5 bases; unmatched junction bases: 5. Germline V lookup: CDR1 SGHKS, CDR2 YYEKEE (reference sequence). This CDR3 is built from 13 residues. The CDR3 loop is CASSPDRTYGYTF. The CDR3 nucleotides read TGTGCCAGCAGCCCGGACAGGACGTATGGCTACACCTTC.

V gene TRBV5-1 combines with J gene TRBJ1-2; D not resolved. Trimming pared 4 bases from V and 8 bases from J, leaving 15 bases between. This CDR3 spans 13 amino acids. The germline V gene has CDR1 SGHRS and CDR2 YFSETQ. CDR3 sequence reads: CASSPGLESGYTF. CDR3 in DNA: TGCGCCAGCAGCCCAGGACTGGAGTCGGGCTACACCTTC.

This clone appeared a single time. This chain uses TRBV2 with TRBJ1-2, with D possibly matching TRBD1 (6 bases). The length of the CDR3 is 15 residues. Germline V lookup: CDR1 SNHLY, CDR2 FYNNEI. The V and J ends lost 3 bases and 5 bases respectively, with 16 bases between them. The CDR3 DNA sequence: TGTGCCAGCAGTGATTTATTAAGGACAGCGTATGGCTACACCTTC. It specifies CASSDLLRTAYGYTF.